Listed below are T cell receptor beta chains from one sample, sequenced in a study of blood T cell repertoires in COVID-19. TCRdb's copy holds only in-frame clones and misses some; the assay was immunoSEQ multiplex PCR. The table shows about 190,000 clones, with 84% occurring only once. The specimen was peripheral blood. The receptors originated from a woman aged 70-85 years with active or convalescent COVID-19. Both conserved end residues are part of each CDR3. The D gene is left open where the match is weak. Size tells how often a clone was seen (once, few, many) or the class of an expanded clone, and some rows leave it out.

j_call | v_call | clone_size | d_call | cdr3_nt | cdr3_aa
TRBJ2-7 | TRBV27 | . | TRBD2 | TGTGCCAGCAGTCCGGGACTAGCGGTCTACGAGCAGTACTTC | CASSPGLAVYEQYF
TRBJ1-2 | TRBV3-1/TRBV3-2 | many | . | TGTGCCAGCAGCACCCGGAACTATGGCTACACCTTC | CASSTRNYGYTF
TRBJ2-1 | TRBV15 | . | TRBD2 | TGTGCCACCAGCAGAGGGCGGGGGGATCACAATGAGCAGTTCTTC | CATSRGRGDHNEQFF
TRBJ1-2 | TRBV7-3 | . | . | TGTGCCAGCAGCTTAAATGTCGGTAACTATGGCTACACCTTC | CASSLNVGNYGYTF
TRBJ2-5 | TRBV4-2 | . | TRBD2 | TGTGCCAGCAGCGCACTAGCGGTTAGAGGAGAGACCCAGTACTTC | CASSALAVRGETQYF
TRBJ2-7 | TRBV28 | . | . | TGTGCCAGCAGGGCGGGCGGCGAGCAGTACTTC | CASRAGGEQYF
TRBJ2-1 | TRBV5-4 | few | . | TGTGCCAGCAGCTTGATAAATGAGCAGTTCTTC | CASSLINEQFF
TRBJ2-2 | TRBV24-1 | few | . | TGTGCCACCGACCCAGGGGTGAACACCGGGGAGCTGTTTTTT | CATDPGVNTGELFF
TRBJ1-1 | TRBV5-1 | . | . | TGCGCCAGCACCCGAGAGAACACTGAAGCTTTCTTT | CASTRENTEAFF
TRBJ2-7 | TRBV28 | . | TRBD1 | TGTGCCAGCAGTTTGGGGGGACAGGGGGCTGACGAGCAGTACTTC | CASSLGGQGADEQYF
TRBJ2-1 | TRBV11-3 | . | . | TGTGCCAGCAGCCCCGCCCCGGGAGCGGTCTACAATGAGCAGTTCTTC | CASSPAPGAVYNEQFF
TRBJ1-6 | TRBV28 | . | . | TGTGCCAGTGGACAGAGGGCTGGATCACCCCTCCACTTT | CASGQRAGSPLHF
TRBJ2-7 | TRBV7-9 | . | . | TGTGCCAGCAGCCTTTCCTACGAGCAGTACTTC | CASSLSYEQYF
TRBJ2-7 | TRBV27 | few | . | TGTGCCAGCAGTTTCCAGGGGGGATCGACCTACGAGCAGTACTTC | CASSFQGGSTYEQYF
TRBJ1-4 | TRBV6-1 | . | . | TGTGCCAGCAGTGAACGGGCGCCAGGGAGGTGGGCTAATGAAAAACTGTTTTTT | CASSERAPGRWANEKLFF
TRBJ2-3 | TRBV16 | . | TRBD2 | TGTGCCAGCAGCCAATATGATCTAGGGTCAGCGGGGACTGATACGCAGTATTTT | CASSQYDLGSAGTDTQYF
TRBJ2-3 | TRBV25-1 | once | TRBD2 | TGTGCCAGCTCGGGACTACGGTTGGGAGATACGCAGTATTTT | CASSGLRLGDTQYF
TRBJ2-3 | TRBV11-2 | . | TRBD2 | TGTGCCAGCAGTTACAAAAACGGGGGGACGCAGTATTTT | CASSYKNGGTQYF
TRBJ2-5 | TRBV7-2 | . | . | TGTGCCAGCAGCCCCTTCCGGTGGGGAGAGAATGAGACCCAGTACTTC | CASSPFRWGENETQYF
TRBJ2-2 | TRBV3-1/TRBV3-2 | . | TRBD2 | TGTGCCAGCAGCCCCGCCCTGGGACTAGCTGGAGGGACCGGGGAGCTGTTTTTT | CASSPALGLAGGTGELFF
TRBJ1-1 | TRBV2 | once | . | TGTGCCAGCAAGTTTCGCGACAGCATGAACACTGAAGCTTTCTTT | CASKFRDSMNTEAFF
TRBJ2-3 | TRBV6-2/TRBV6-3 | . | . | TGTGCCAGCAGTTACTTGGGGGACTCTGGAGATACGCAGTATTTT | CASSYLGDSGDTQYF
TRBJ2-1 | TRBV7-6 | . | . | TGTGCCAGCAGCCCCGCGGCCTACAATGAGCAGTTCTTC | CASSPAAYNEQFF
TRBJ1-4 | TRBV10-3 | . | . | TGTGCCACGACTCAAGGGGATAATGAAAAACTGTTTTTT | CATTQGDNEKLFF
TRBJ2-1 | TRBV21-1 | . | . | TGTGCCAGCAGCATAGGACTAGCGGGATTGTGCAATGAGCAGTTCTTC | CASSIGLAGLCNEQFF
TRBJ2-7 | TRBV5-3 | many | . | TGTGCCAGACTAGGCGGGGATTTTTCCTACGAGCAGTACTTC | CARLGGDFSYEQYF